These 5 T cell receptor beta chains originate from one sample sequenced in a study of response to subunit inactivated influenza vaccine. TCRdb reprocessed the RT-PCR reads with MiXCR, giving one entry per CDR3 protein. This sample has around 750,000 distinct CDR3 sequences, with less than 25% found just once. The specimen comprised PBMCs from blood, sampled more than 4 days after vaccination. These receptors were collected from a man aged 50-59 years who received an inactivated influenza vaccine.

Ten or more counts support this clonotype. This rearrangement joins TRBV7-9 to TRBJ1-2, with a weak D call TRBD1 (5 bases). The CDR3 is 11 amino acids. Trimming removed 2 bases at V and 7 bases at J, with 5 bases between. Germline V CDR1 and CDR2: SEHNR, FQNEAQ (reference sequence). CDR3: CASSLQGGYTF. The CDR3 DNA reads TGTGCCAGCAGCTTACAGGGTGGCTACACCTTC.

The table lists this clonotype with many counts. Germline and junction disagree at one end, which may indicate a read error. The chain is built from TRBV7-9 and TRBJ2-7, with D possibly TRBD2 on 5 matching bases. Germline loops: CDR1 SEHNR, CDR2 FQNEAQ (reference sequence). This CDR3 is 12 amino acids long. The CDR3 sequence is CASSLTGDEQYF. In nucleotides, the CDR3 is TGCGCCAGCAGCTTAACCGGGGACGAGCAGTACTTC.

V usage is TRBV6-1 and J usage is TRBJ1-6, with 8 bases fitting TRBD1. V lost 6 bases to trimming and J lost 5 bases; unmatched junction nucleotides: 3. Germline V lookup: CDR1 MNHNS, CDR2 SASEGT. This CDR3 is built from 14 residues. The CDR3 loop is CASRRTGNNSPLHF. CDR3 coding DNA: TGTGCCAGCAGGCGGACAGGGAATAATTCACCCCTCCACTTT.

The chain uses TRBV11-1 and TRBJ2-5; the D gene is possibly TRBD1 (6 bases). The CDR3 length is 14 residues. Germline CDR1 SGHAT, CDR2 FQDESV (reference sequence). The V gene lost 5 bases and the J gene lost 5 bases, with 15 bases spanning the gap. CDR3 nucleotide sequence: TGTGCCAGCAGCCCCCTGACAGGACGGGAGACCCAGTACTTC. Amino acid sequence: CASSPLTGRETQYF.

J is TRBJ2-6 and V is TRBV15, with D unclear. The ends were cut back, 7 bases at V and 0 bases at J, with 4 bases in the middle. CDR1 and CDR2 (germline): LNHNV, YYDKDF (reference sequence). The CDR3 spans 13 residues. The chain's CDR3 is CATTSSGANVLTF. The CDR3 DNA is TGTGCCACCACGAGCTCTGGGGCCAACGTCCTGACTTTC.